The clone carrying this T cell receptor beta chain has only a few counts. Its antigen is still unknown. CDR1 is SEHNR, CDR2 FQNEAQ, per germline (reference sequence). This CDR3 has 17 amino acids. The V end lost 4 bases, the J end lost 3 bases, and 19 bases lay between the germline ends. TCRdb used MiXCR to reprocess the reads, holding one entry per CDR3 protein. The sample contains approximately 390,000 distinct CDR3 sequences, just under 35% of which appear only once. This sample is drawn from a study of T cell repertoires in cytomegalovirus infection. Study context: CMV infection and matching HLA type were both indicated by public TCR beta signatures. Findings of the study overall: There were HLA-C-restricted CMV-specific TCR beta clonotypes dominating the ex vivo response.

This chain uses TRBV7-9 with TRBJ1-5, with D unclear. This material consisted of cultured PBMCs, taken from culture after CMV antigen stimulation. The sequence was obtained from a human donor in good health (CMV status not recorded). Some clones in this sample may be carry-over from other donors' samples. The CDR3 spells CASSSKPGGPFNQPQHF. In DNA form, the CDR3 reads TGTGCCAGCAGCTCAAAGCCGGGAGGTCCTTTCAATCAGCCCCAGCATTTT. The entire variable domain, with the rest obtained from reference TRBV7-9 and TRBJ1-5, is as follows: DTGVSQNPRHKITKRGQNVTFRCDPISEHNRLYWYRQTLGQGPEFLTYFQNEAQLEKSRLLSDRFSAERPKGSFSTLEIQRTEQGDSAMYLCASSSKPGGPFNQPQHFGDGTRLSIL.